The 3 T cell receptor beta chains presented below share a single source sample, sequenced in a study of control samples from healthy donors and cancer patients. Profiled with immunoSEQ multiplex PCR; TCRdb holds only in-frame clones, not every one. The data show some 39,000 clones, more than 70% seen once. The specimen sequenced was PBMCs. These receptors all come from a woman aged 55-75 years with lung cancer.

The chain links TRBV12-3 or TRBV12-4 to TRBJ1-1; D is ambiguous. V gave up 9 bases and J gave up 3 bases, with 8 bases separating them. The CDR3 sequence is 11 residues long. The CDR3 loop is CASSSYTEAFF. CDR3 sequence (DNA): TGTGCCAGTTCGAGTTACACTGAAGCTTTCTTT.

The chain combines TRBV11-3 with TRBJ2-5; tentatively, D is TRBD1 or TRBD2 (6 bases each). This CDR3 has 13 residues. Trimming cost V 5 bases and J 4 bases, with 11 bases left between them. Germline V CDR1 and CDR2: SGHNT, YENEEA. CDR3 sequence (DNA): TGTGCCAGCAGCACGGGGGCAGGAGAGACCCAGTACTTC. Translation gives CASSTGAGETQYF. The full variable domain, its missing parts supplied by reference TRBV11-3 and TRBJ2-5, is EAGVVQSPRYKIIEKKQPVAFWCNPISGHNTLYWYLQNLGQGPELLIRYENEEAVDDSQLPKDRFSAERLKGVDSTLKIQPAELGDSAVYLCASSTGAGETQYFGPGTRLLVL.

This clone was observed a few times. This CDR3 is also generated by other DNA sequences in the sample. The DNA for the CDR3 is TGCGCCAGCAGCCAAGAGGGAACGGATCAGCCCCAGCATTTT. It translates to CASSQEGTDQPQHF. The chain employs TRBV4-3 and TRBJ1-5; D remains unclear. The V gene's germline CDR1 is LGHNA and CDR2 YSLEER. The CDR3 sequence is 14 residues long. The V end was cut by 0 bases, the J end by 5 bases, with 8 bases between.